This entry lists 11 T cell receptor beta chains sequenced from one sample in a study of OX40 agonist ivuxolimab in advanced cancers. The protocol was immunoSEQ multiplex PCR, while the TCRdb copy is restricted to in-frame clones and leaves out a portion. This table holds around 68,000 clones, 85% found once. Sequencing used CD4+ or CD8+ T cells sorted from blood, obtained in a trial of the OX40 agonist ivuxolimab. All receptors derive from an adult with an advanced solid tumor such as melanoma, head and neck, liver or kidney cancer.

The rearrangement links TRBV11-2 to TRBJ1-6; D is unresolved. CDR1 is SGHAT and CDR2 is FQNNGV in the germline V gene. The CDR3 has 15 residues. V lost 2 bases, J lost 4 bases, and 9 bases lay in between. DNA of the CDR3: TGTGCCAGCAGCTTAAGTTCGGATTATAATTCACCCCTCCACTTT. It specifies CASSLSSDYNSPLHF.

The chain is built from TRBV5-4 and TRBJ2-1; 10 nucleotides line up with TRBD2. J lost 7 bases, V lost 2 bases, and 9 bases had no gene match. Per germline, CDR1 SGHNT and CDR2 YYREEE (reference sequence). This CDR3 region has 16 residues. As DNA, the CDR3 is TGTGCCAGCAGCTTTCGTAGGCTTAGCGGGGGGAATGAGCAGTTCTTC. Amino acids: CASSFRRLSGGNEQFF.

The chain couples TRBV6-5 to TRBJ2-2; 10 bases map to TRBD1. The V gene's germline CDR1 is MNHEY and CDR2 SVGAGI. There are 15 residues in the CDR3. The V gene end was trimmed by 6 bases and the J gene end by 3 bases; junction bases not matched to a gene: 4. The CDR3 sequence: CASRRQGADTGELFF. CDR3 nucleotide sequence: TGTGCCAGCAGACGACAGGGGGCCGACACCGGGGAGCTGTTTTTT.

Here the CDR3 reads CASSWDRGSEQYF. In nucleotides, the CDR3 is TGCGCCAGCAGCTGGGACAGGGGTAGCGAGCAGTACTTC. The rearrangement uses TRBV5-1 and TRBJ2-7; TRBD1 aligns across 10 bases. Germline V gives CDR1 SGHRS, CDR2 YFSETQ. The CDR3 extends over 13 amino acids. J was trimmed by 6 bases and V by 3 bases; bases with no gene match: 3.

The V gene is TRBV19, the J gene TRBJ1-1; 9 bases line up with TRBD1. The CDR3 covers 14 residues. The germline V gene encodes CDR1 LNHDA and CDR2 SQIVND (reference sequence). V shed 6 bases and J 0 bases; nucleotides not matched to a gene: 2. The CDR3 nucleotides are TGTGCCAGTAGCGGGACAGGGATGAACACTGAAGCTTTCTTT. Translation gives CASSGTGMNTEAFF. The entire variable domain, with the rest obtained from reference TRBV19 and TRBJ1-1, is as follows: DGGITQSPKYLFRKEGQNVTLSCEQNLNHDAMYWYRQDPGQGLRLIYYSQIVNDFQKGDIAEGYSVSREKKESFPLTVTSAQKNPTAFYLCASSGTGMNTEAFFGQGTRLTVV.

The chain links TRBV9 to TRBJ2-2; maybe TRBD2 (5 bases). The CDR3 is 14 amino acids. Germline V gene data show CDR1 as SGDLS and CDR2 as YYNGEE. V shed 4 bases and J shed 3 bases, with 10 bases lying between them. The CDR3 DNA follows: TGTGCCAGCAGCCCTCGGGGTGACACCGGGGAGCTGTTTTTT. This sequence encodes CASSPRGDTGELFF.

CDR3 sequence: CASSPSTRVYTEAFF. The DNA of the CDR3 is TGTGCCAGCTCACCATCCACCAGGGTCTACACTGAAGCTTTCTTT. This chain links TRBV18 with TRBJ1-1; D is perhaps TRBD1 (5 bases). Between the trimmed V and J ends, which lost 2 bases and 3 bases, there was a span of 13 bases. This CDR3 spans 15 amino acids. Per the germline V gene, CDR1 is KGHSH and CDR2 is LQKENI.

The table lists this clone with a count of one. CDR3 bases: TGTGCCAGCAGCGCCCCTTTGGCCGCTGGGCTCCGAAACTATGGCTACACCTTC. Translated, it gives CASSAPLAAGLRNYGYTF. The chain is built from TRBV9 and TRBJ1-2, with no clear D. This CDR3 has 18 residues. The germline V and J ends were trimmed by 3 bases and 2 bases, with 23 bases remaining between them. Germline V gene lookup returns CDR1 SGDLS and CDR2 YYNGEE.

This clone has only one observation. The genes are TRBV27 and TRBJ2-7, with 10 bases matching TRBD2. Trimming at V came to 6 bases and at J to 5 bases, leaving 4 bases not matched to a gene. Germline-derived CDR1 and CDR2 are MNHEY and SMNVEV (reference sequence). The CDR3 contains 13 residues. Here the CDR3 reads CASRISGGHEQYF. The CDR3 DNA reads TGTGCCAGCAGGATTAGCGGGGGGCACGAGCAGTACTTC.

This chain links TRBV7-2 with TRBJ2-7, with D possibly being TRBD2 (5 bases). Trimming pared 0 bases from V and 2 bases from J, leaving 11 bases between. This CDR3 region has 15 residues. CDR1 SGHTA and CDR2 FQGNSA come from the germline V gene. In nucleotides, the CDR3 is TGTGCCAGCAGCTTAGCCGCCCAGGAGGCCTACGAGCAGTACTTC. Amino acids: CASSLAAQEAYEQYF.

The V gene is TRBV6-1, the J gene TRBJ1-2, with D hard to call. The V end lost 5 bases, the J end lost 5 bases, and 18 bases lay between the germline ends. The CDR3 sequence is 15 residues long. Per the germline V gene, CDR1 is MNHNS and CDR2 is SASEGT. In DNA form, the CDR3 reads TGTGCCAGCAGTCCCCGAAGCCCCCTTGGGTATGGCTACACCTTC. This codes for CASSPRSPLGYGYTF.